This T cell receptor beta chain was retrieved from a study of PD-1 blockade in classical Hodgkin lymphoma. Findings and limits, study-wide: The causes of the repertoire differences, possibly disease activity or prior therapy, remain undefined. Complete responders entered with baseline diversity on par with newly diagnosed patients, the results showed.

Relapse was seen in all patients after autologous stem cell transplantation, and brentuximab vedotin exposure was variable. Details on this clone: Its antigen is not known.

Repertoires were generated with immunoSEQ multiplex PCR, while TCRdb's copy carries only in-frame clones and drops some. Of 90,000 to 120,000 clones in the sample, approximately 90% were seen once. Trimming cost V 1 base and J 0 bases, with 16 bases left between them. Germline CDR1 SNHLY, CDR2 FYNNEI. This CDR3 is built from 17 residues. The sequenced sample was peripheral blood mononuclear cells (PBMCs), obtained before the second cycle of nivolumab. The TCR was taken from a human donor with classical Hodgkin lymphoma. The genes are TRBV2 and TRBJ2-7; tentative D call: TRBD2 (6 bases). This chain's CDR3 is CASSEGGGGISSYEQYF. In DNA, the CDR3 is TGTGCCAGCAGTGAAGGAGGAGGCGGGATTAGCTCCTACGAGCAGTACTTC.